A selection of T cell receptor beta chains follows, all from one sample in a study of identical twins. From the 5' RACE reads, TCRdb called clonotypes with MiXCR, one entry per CDR3 protein. The repertoire holds hundreds of thousands of distinct CDR3 sequences, with 8.5% to 9% as singletons. The same data also contributed to another study, on yellow fever vaccine responses in identical twins.

Input material: PBMCs. These receptors were obtained from a woman aged 18 to 35 in good health. Both conserved end residues are part of each CDR3. The order of the fields is J gene, clone size, V gene, D gene, CDR3 protein, CDR3 DNA. A D gene is named only where the DNA matches it firmly. Size tells how often a clone was seen (once, few, many) or the class of an expanded clone, and some rows leave it out.

J gene: TRBJ2-7; clone size: many; V gene: TRBV2; D gene: TRBD2; CDR3 protein: CASSRLAGGSYEQYF; CDR3 DNA: TGTGCCAGCAGTAGATTAGCGGGGGGGTCCTACGAGCAGTACTTC
J gene: TRBJ2-2; clone size: few; V gene: TRBV4-3; D gene: TRBD1; CDR3 protein: CASSQQGQGIGELFF; CDR3 DNA: TGCGCCAGCAGCCAACAGGGACAGGGGATCGGGGAGCTGTTTTTT
J gene: TRBJ2-1; clone size: many; V gene: TRBV5-1; D gene: TRBD2; CDR3 protein: CASSSGLAGGNEQFF; CDR3 DNA: TGCGCCAGCAGCTCGGGACTAGCGGGGGGCAATGAGCAGTTCTTC
J gene: TRBJ1-5; clone size: few; V gene: TRBV12-3/TRBV12-4; D gene: NA; CDR3 protein: CASSLVGRSNQPQHF; CDR3 DNA: TGTGCCAGCAGCCTGGTTGGACGGAGCAATCAGCCCCAGCATTTT
J gene: TRBJ2-3; clone size: few; V gene: TRBV7-9; D gene: NA; CDR3 protein: CASSPAPLATFGDTQYF; CDR3 DNA: TGTGCCAGCAGCCCAGCTCCCCTAGCGACCTTTGGCGATACGCAGTATTTT
J gene: TRBJ2-7; clone size: NA; V gene: TRBV30; D gene: TRBD1; CDR3 protein: CAWSGGTGREQYF; CDR3 DNA: TGTGCCTGGAGTGGGGGGACAGGGCGCGAGCAGTACTTC
J gene: TRBJ1-2; clone size: NA; V gene: TRBV11-2; D gene: NA; CDR3 protein: CASSPADLGISEYGYTF; CDR3 DNA: TGTGCCAGCAGCCCCGCCGACCTAGGAATTTCGGAGTATGGCTACACCTTC
J gene: TRBJ1-2; clone size: NA; V gene: TRBV28; D gene: NA; CDR3 protein: CASSSPGQKAYGYTF; CDR3 DNA: TGTGCCAGCAGTTCCCCCGGACAGAAAGCCTATGGCTACACCTTC
J gene: TRBJ2-1; clone size: few; V gene: TRBV6-5; D gene: TRBD2; CDR3 protein: CASSYFAGTRANEQFF; CDR3 DNA: TGTGCCAGCAGTTACTTTGCCGGGACTAGGGCCAATGAGCAGTTCTTC
J gene: TRBJ2-5; clone size: few; V gene: TRBV12-3/TRBV12-4; D gene: TRBD2; CDR3 protein: CASKGRDAGGETQYF; CDR3 DNA: TGTGCCAGCAAGGGACGGGACGCCGGGGGGGAGACCCAGTACTTC
J gene: TRBJ2-1; clone size: once; V gene: TRBV20-1; D gene: TRBD2; CDR3 protein: CSARSSGRIDEQFF; CDR3 DNA: TGCAGTGCTCGTTCTAGCGGGAGGATCGATGAGCAGTTCTTC
J gene: TRBJ2-2; clone size: few; V gene: TRBV4-3; D gene: NA; CDR3 protein: CASSQEDGNTGELFF; CDR3 DNA: TGCGCCAGCAGCCAAGAGGATGGAAACACCGGGGAGCTGTTTTTT
J gene: TRBJ2-7; clone size: many; V gene: TRBV5-1; D gene: TRBD1; CDR3 protein: CASSGTGTGHYEQYF; CDR3 DNA: TGCGCCAGCAGCGGAACCGGGACAGGGCACTACGAGCAGTACTTC
J gene: TRBJ2-7; clone size: NA; V gene: TRBV7-9; D gene: NA; CDR3 protein: CASSLRETADEQYF; CDR3 DNA: TGTGCCAGCAGCTTAAGGGAGACAGCGGACGAGCAGTACTTC
J gene: TRBJ2-2; clone size: few; V gene: TRBV7-2; D gene: NA; CDR3 protein: CASSPSAGELFF; CDR3 DNA: TGTGCCAGCAGCCCCTCCGCCGGGGAGCTGTTTTTT
J gene: TRBJ1-1; clone size: few; V gene: TRBV11-2; D gene: NA; CDR3 protein: CASSLRQLDEAFF; CDR3 DNA: TGTGCCAGCAGCTTGAGGCAGTTGGATGAAGCTTTCTTT
J gene: TRBJ2-1; clone size: NA; V gene: TRBV9; D gene: TRBD2; CDR3 protein: CASSVSGGSYNEQFF; CDR3 DNA: TGTGCCAGCAGCGTATCGGGGGGCTCCTACAATGAGCAGTTCTTC
J gene: TRBJ2-7; clone size: many; V gene: TRBV10-1; D gene: TRBD2; CDR3 protein: CASTWRTSGYEQYF; CDR3 DNA: TGCGCCAGCACATGGAGGACTAGCGGGTACGAGCAGTACTTC